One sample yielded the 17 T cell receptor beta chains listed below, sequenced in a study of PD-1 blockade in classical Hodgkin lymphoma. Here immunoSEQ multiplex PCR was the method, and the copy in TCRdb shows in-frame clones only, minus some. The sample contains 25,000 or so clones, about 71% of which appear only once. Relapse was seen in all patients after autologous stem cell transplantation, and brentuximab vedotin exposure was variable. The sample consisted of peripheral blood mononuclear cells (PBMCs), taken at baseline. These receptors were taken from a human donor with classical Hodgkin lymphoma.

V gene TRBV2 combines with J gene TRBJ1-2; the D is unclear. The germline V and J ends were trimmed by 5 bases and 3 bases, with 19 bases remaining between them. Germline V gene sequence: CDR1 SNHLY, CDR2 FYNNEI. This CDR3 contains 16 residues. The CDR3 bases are TGTGCCAGCAGTACAACCCCAACGGGCATATACTATGGCTACACCTTC. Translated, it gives CASSTTPTGIYYGYTF.

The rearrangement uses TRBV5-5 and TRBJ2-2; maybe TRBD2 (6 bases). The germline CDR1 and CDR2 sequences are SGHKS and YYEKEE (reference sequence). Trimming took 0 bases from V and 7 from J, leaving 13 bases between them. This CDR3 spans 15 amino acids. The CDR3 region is CASSLERVAVGELFF. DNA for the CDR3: TGTGCCAGCAGCTTGGAAAGGGTAGCGGTCGGGGAGCTGTTTTTT.

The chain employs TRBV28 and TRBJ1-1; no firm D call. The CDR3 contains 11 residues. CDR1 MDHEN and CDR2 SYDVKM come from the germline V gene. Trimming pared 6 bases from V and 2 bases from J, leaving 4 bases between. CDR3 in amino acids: CASRFNTEAFF. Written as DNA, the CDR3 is TGTGCCAGCAGGTTTAACACTGAAGCTTTCTTT.

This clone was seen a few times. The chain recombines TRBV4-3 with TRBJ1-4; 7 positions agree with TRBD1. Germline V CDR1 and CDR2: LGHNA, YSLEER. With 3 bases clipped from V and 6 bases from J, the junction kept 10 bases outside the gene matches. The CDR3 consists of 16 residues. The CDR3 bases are TGCGCCAGCAGCCACCGAACGACAGGGTGGGATGAAAAACTGTTTTTT. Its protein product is CASSHRTTGWDEKLFF.

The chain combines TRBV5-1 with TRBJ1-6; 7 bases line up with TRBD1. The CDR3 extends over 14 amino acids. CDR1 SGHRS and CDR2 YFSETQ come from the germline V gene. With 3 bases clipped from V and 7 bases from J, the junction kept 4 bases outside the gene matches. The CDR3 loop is CASSSRDRNSPLHF. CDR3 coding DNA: TGCGCCAGCAGCTCCCGGGACAGAAATTCACCCCTCCACTTT.

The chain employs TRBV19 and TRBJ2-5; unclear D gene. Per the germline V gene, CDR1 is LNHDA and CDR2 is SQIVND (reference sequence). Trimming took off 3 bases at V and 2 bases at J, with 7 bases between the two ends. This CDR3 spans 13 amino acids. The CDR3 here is CASSINRQETQYF. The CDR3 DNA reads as TGTGCCAGTAGTATTAACAGACAAGAGACCCAGTACTTC.

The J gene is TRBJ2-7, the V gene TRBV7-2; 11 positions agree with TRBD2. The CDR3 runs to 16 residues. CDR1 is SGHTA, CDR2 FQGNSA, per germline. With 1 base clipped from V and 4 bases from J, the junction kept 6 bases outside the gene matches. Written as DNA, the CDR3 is TGTGCCAGCAGCTTAGAGGGGACTAGCGGAACATACGAGCAGTACTTC. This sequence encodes CASSLEGTSGTYEQYF.

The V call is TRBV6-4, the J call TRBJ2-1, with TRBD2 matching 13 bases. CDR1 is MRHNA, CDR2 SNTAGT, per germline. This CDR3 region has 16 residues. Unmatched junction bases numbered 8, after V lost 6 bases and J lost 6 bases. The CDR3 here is CASSFTGTSGANEQFF. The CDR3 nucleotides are TGTGCCAGCAGCTTCACCGGGACTAGCGGGGCCAATGAGCAGTTCTTC.

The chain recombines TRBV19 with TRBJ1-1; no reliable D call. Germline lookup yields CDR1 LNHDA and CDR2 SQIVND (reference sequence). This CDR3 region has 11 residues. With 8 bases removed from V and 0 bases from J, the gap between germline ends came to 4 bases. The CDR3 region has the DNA TGTGCCAGTCTGGTGAACACTGAAGCTTTCTTT. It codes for CASLVNTEAFF. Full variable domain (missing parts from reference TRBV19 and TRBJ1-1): DGGITQSPKYLFRKEGQNVTLSCEQNLNHDAMYWYRQDPGQGLRLIYYSQIVNDFQKGDIAEGYSVSREKKESFPLTVTSAQKNPTAFYLCASLVNTEAFFGQGTRLTVV.

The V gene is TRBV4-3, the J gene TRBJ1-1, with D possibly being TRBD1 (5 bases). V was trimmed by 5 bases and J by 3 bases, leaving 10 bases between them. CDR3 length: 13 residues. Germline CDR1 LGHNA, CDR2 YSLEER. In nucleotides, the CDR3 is TGCGCCAGCAGCGGGGGGGATGACACTGAAGCTTTCTTT. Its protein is CASSGGDDTEAFF.

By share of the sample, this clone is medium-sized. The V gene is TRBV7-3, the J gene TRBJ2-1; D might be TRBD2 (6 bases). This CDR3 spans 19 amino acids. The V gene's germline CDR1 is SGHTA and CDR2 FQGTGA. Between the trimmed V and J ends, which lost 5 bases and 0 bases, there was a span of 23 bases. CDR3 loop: CASSPSRSGVMSSYNEQFF. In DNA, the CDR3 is TGTGCCAGCAGCCCTAGCCGGTCGGGGGTAATGAGCTCCTACAATGAGCAGTTCTTC.

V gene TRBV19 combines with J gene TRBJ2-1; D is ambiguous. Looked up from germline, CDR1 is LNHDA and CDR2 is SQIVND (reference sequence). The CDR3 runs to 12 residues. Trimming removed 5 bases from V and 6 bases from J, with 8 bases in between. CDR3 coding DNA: TGTGCCAGTAGTTTTCATAGCAATGAGCAGTTCTTC. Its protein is CASSFHSNEQFF.

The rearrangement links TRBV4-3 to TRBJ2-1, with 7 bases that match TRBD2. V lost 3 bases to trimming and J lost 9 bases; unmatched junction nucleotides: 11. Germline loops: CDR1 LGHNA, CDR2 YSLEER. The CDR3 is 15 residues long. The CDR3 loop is CASSHEGLVTGEQFF. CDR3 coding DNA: TGCGCCAGCAGCCACGAAGGACTAGTTACCGGTGAGCAGTTCTTC.

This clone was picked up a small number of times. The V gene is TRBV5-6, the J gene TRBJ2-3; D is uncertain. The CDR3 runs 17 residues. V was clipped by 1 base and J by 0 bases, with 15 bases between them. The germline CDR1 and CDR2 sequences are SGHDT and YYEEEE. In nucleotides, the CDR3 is TGTGCCAGCAGCTTGCTGGGCTTTCAATCTAGCACAGATACGCAGTATTTT. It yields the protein CASSLLGFQSSTDTQYF.

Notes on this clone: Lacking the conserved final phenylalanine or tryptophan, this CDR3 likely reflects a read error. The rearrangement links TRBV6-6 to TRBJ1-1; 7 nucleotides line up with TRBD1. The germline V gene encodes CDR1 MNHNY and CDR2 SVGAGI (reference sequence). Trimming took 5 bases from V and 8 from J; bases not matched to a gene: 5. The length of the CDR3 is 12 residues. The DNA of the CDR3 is TGTGCCAGCAGTACGACAGGGTACGAAGCTTTCCTT. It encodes CASSTTGYEAFL.

CDR3 amino acids: CASSQDPGANNEQFF. The CDR3 bases are TGCGCCAGCAGCCAAGATCCGGGGGCGAACAATGAGCAGTTCTTC. The gene calls are TRBV4-3 and TRBJ2-1, with D possibly being TRBD1 or TRBD2 (6 bases each). Germline V gene sequence: CDR1 LGHNA, CDR2 YSLEER. Between the trimmed V and J ends, which lost 0 bases and 5 bases, there was a span of 11 bases. This CDR3 has 15 residues.

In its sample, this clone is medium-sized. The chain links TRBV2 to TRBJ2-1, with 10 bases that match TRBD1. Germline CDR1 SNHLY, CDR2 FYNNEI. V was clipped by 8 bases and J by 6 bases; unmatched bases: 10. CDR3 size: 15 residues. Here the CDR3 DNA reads TGTGCCAGCTACTCTGGACAGGGGGTTACCAATGAGCAGTTCTTC. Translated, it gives CASYSGQGVTNEQFF.